What follows describes a single TCR beta chain. This sample was included in a study of early T cells in non-severe SARS-CoV-2 infection. TCRdb reprocessed the 5' RACE reads with MiXCR, giving one entry per CDR3 protein. The sample contains 55,000 to 65,000 distinct CDR3 sequences, more than 12% of which appear only once. CDR1 and CDR2 (germline): SGHRS, YFSETQ. This CDR3 contains 14 residues. The V and J ends lost 0 bases and 5 bases respectively, with 10 bases between them. The sample here was whole blood, taken at baseline. This clonotype was obtained from an adult who was a healthcare worker with PCR-confirmed SARS-CoV-2 infection or an uninfected control (not recorded which). J is TRBJ2-3 and V is TRBV5-1; D is unresolved. CDR3 nucleotide sequence: TGCGCCAGCAGCTTGGCAGAGCCTGAAGATACGCAGTATTTT. Translation gives CASSLAEPEDTQYF. Variable domain in full (rest from reference TRBV5-1 and TRBJ2-3): KAGVTQTPRYLIKTRGQQVTLSCSPISGHRSVSWYQQTPGQGLQFLFEYFSETQRNKGNFPGRFSGRQFSNSRSEMNVSTLELGDSALYLCASSLAEPEDTQYFGPGTRLTVL.